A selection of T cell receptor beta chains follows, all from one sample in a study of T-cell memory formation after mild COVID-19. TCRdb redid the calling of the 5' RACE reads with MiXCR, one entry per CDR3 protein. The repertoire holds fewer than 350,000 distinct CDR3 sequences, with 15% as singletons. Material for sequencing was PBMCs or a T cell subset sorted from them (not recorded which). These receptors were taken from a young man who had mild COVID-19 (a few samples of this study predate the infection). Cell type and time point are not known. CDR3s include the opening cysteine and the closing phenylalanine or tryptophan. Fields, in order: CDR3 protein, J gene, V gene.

CASSRGGYQETQYF,TRBJ2-5,TRBV7-8
CASSAGDSTYEQYF,TRBJ2-7,TRBV7-9
CASSPQGLPQGGYTF,TRBJ1-2,TRBV9
CASSLESGGSETQYF,TRBJ2-5,TRBV12-3/TRBV12-4
CASSLSSRGGAVEAFF,TRBJ1-1,TRBV7-8
CASSQGGRGTGELFF,TRBJ2-2,TRBV4-1
CASSRLTGQETQYF,TRBJ2-5,TRBV4-1
CASSLHPVGTSGGSRWGEQFF,TRBJ2-1,TRBV4-2
CASNRQGVDTEAFF,TRBJ1-1,TRBV25-1
CASSLGGGRANTEAFF,TRBJ1-1,TRBV7-6
CATSEQNYYGYTF,TRBJ1-2,TRBV24-1
CASSQSPWRGKSSYNEQFF,TRBJ2-1,TRBV7-3
CASSREMGNTIYF,TRBJ1-3,TRBV12-3/TRBV12-4
CAISGQDYNEQFF,TRBJ2-1,TRBV10-3
CASSPGLAGGRSTGELFF,TRBJ2-2,TRBV7-6
CASSRDSPNYGYTF,TRBJ1-2,TRBV6-6
CASSSRGGAGRQETQYF,TRBJ2-5,TRBV7-2
CASSPCGAGSLGGTQYF,TRBJ2-5,TRBV7-6
CASSLSGTGNYEQYF,TRBJ2-7,TRBV12-3/TRBV12-4
CSARDIRRGLVNTEAFF,TRBJ1-1,TRBV20-1
CASSALIRGRSVYNEQFF,TRBJ2-1,TRBV28
CASSDTGTGGEKLFF,TRBJ1-4,TRBV25-1
CASSAVQGGTEAFF,TRBJ1-1,TRBV12-3/TRBV12-4
CASSQNRASNTEAFF,TRBJ1-1,TRBV4-2
CASSRNADMADTQYF,TRBJ2-3,TRBV6-5
CASSSAGNSPLHF,TRBJ1-6,TRBV5-1
CASSYEASGPTDTQYF,TRBJ2-3,TRBV6-5
CASSWAGWGNEQFF,TRBJ2-1,TRBV6-2/TRBV6-3
CASRKDRGNEQFF,TRBJ2-1,TRBV2
CASRVGGWTEAFF,TRBJ1-1,TRBV12-3/TRBV12-4
CASSERQGFSGNTIYF,TRBJ1-3,TRBV27
CASSQGRRSEQFF,TRBJ2-1,TRBV3-1
CASSPTMAANFRTDTQYF,TRBJ2-3,TRBV5-5
CSARGLAGGPRETQYF,TRBJ2-5,TRBV20-1
CASSQDMGRGPDTQYF,TRBJ2-3,TRBV4-3
CASSPRTGDMTEAFF,TRBJ1-1,TRBV5-1
CASSPGPTGETQYF,TRBJ2-5,TRBV18
CASSLVTGTETQYF,TRBJ2-5,TRBV7-6
CASSLLAGANVLTF,TRBJ2-6,TRBV12-3/TRBV12-4
CASSLVGGEYYNEQFF,TRBJ2-1,TRBV7-2
CASSRRAYSYEQYF,TRBJ2-7,TRBV4-3
CASSVLPGAPERGNTIYF,TRBJ1-3,TRBV9
CSVRLAGGPGQFF,TRBJ2-1,TRBV29-1
CASSPRSLGTEAFF,TRBJ1-1,TRBV5-1
CASSAGPNTGELFF,TRBJ2-2,TRBV4-2
CASSQGGYQETQYF,TRBJ2-5,TRBV3-1
CASSLTGAIVSRNEQFF,TRBJ2-1,TRBV7-2
CSAPRGLGSSEQFF,TRBJ2-1,TRBV20-1
CASSGSGGADTQYF,TRBJ2-3,TRBV7-3